This T cell receptor (beta chain) is from a study of immune evolution from preneoplasia to lung adenocarcinoma (dated by TCRdb to the early 2020s). For the wider study: HLA loss of heterozygosity was seen in approximately 6.5%, 16% and 36% of AIS, MIA and ADC lesions, and in no AAH lesions. The study profiled immune contexture across lung adenocarcinoma precursors and invasive adenocarcinoma using immune gene expression, TCR sequencing and multiplex immunofluorescence. Resected precursor lesions (AAH, AIS, MIA) and invasive adenocarcinomas were each compared against paired morphologically normal lung tissue. Sample size was determined by specimen availability and not by a prior power calculation. Whole exome sequencing and methylation data from the same cohort of nodules were integrated with the immune data. In total, the cohort included 50 or so patients with pulmonary nodules, all of whom underwent surgical resection. TCR sequencing data were obtained from 51 patients. The study reported that under 120 samples were used for TCR sequencing. POLYSOLVER was used to infer class I HLA alleles from exome data, and LOHHLA was used to detect allele-specific HLA loss.

Spanning cysteine to phenylalanine, the CDR3 consists of 18 amino acids. Only the CDR3 DNA stays, 54 bases, in frame from base 1. CDR1 and CDR2, looked up from the germline V gene, are LGHNA and YNFKEQ. V and J are trimmed by 0 bases and 1 base, and the gene matches miss 8 bases of the junction. The patients had resection in Japan or China between 2014 and 2017. Two lung cancer pathologists independently reviewed H&E slides to confirm the histologic diagnosis of every case. For nucleic acid extraction, premalignant or tumor cells were enriched by macro-dissection following pathologic assessment. DNA was isolated from FFPE tissue using the AllPrep DNA/RNA FFPE Kit. About this clone: Its antigen has not been determined. The input lacks base qualities; no much larger clone sits a single base away.

Using the immunoSEQ hsTCRbeta Kit, TCR beta CDR3 regions were sequenced from DNA. Per the original workflow: The ImmunoSEQ Analyzer was used to analyse the TCR sequencing data. T cell clonality was calculated on productive rearrangements as 1 minus Pielou's evenness. The inverse Simpson index, applied to productive templates, was used to measure T cell diversity. T cell density was TCR beta template counts normalized to usable DNA, estimated by amplifying and sequencing housekeeping genes. Two-sided Kruskal-Wallis tests were used to compare TCR metrics across histologic stages. TCRdb took this table from immuneACCESS and kept in-frame rearrangements with V and J called. Such tables lack part of the clones; where checked against another copy, unresolved V genes explain under half of the gap, and the rest is unexplained. V and J calls and clone size are as listed in that table; D and trimming were resolved from the DNA. The table for this sample lists 3,500 or so clones; roughly 82% of them were counted only once. The biggest ten clones account for 6.5% to 8% of the sample.

On the study overall, not on this receptor specifically: Normal lung showed the highest clonality, whereas later-stage lesions appeared to have higher T cell density and diversity but lower clonality. The highest T cell clonality was observed in KRAS-mutant nodules compared with EGFR-mutant or double wild-type lesions. The findings reflected association rather than direct causation, and larger cohorts with long-term follow-up and longitudinal biopsies were considered necessary. All patients were from Japan and China, so applicability to Western populations was uncertain. Normal lung had the highest top T cell clone frequencies, and these frequencies appeared to fall progressively from AAH through AIS, MIA and invasive adenocarcinoma.

The TCR sequence derives from a person between 70 and 80 years old with invasive lung adenocarcinoma. Sequencing was done on a sample of FFPE invasive lung adenocarcinoma tissue. In the paper's terms, the cell subset or site label means: frankly invasive lung adenocarcinoma (ADC). This chain is built from TRBV4-2 and TRBJ2-2, with TRBD2 matching 7 junction bases. In nucleotides, the sequence is TGTGCCAGCAGCCAAGATCGGGGGAGGGTCCTGAACACCGGGGAGCTGTTTTTT. Its coded protein is CASSQDRGRVLNTGELFF.